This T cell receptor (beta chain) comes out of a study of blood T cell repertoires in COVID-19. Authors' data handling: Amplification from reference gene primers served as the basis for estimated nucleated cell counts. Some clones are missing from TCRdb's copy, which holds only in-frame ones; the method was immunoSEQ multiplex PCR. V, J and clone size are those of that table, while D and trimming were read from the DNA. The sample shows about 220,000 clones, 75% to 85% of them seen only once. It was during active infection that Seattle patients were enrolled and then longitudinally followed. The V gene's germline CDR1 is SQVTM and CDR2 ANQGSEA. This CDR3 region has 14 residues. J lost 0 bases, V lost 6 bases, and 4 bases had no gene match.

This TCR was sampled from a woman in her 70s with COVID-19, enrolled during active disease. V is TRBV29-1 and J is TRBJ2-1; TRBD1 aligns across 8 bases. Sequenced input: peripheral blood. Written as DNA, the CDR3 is TGCAGCGTCGTTGGGACAGGCTCCTACAATGAGCAGTTCTTC. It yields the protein CSVVGTGSYNEQFF.